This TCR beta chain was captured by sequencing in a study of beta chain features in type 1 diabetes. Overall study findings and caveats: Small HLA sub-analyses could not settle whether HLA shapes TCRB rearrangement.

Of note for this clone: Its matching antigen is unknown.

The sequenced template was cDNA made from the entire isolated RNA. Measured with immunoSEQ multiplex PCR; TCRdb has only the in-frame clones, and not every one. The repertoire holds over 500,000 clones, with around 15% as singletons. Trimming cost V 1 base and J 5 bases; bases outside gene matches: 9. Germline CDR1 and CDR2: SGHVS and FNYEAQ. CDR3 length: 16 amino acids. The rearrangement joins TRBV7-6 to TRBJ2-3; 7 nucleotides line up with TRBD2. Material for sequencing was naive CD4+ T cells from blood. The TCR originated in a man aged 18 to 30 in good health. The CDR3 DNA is TGTGCCAGCAGCTTAGGCCTAGCGGTTGCGGAAGATACGCAGTATTTT. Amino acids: CASSLGLAVAEDTQYF.